These 5 T cell receptor beta chains came from one sample sequenced in a study of T cells in Graves' hyperthyroidism and ophthalmopathy. TCR beta CDR3 sequences were amplified from RNA transcripts. First-round RT-PCR with HTBI primers amplified the TCR CDR3 region. Using its own MiXCR run on the multiplex PCR reads, TCRdb lists one record per CDR3 protein. Among about 570,000 distinct CDR3 sequences listed, under 60% were seen once. The sample comprised peripheral blood or thyroid tissue (not recorded which). The source of these receptors is an adult woman with Graves' disease, either hyperthyroidism or ophthalmopathy (not recorded which).

V is TRBV7-9 and J is TRBJ1-2, with no clear D. CDR3 length: 14 amino acids. Trimming cost V 1 base and J 12 bases, with 18 bases left between them. In germline, CDR1 is SEHNR, CDR2 FQNEAQ (reference sequence). The CDR3 nucleotides read TGTGCCAGCAGCTTAGGAGGCTTGCTAGCTGGAAACACCTTC. Amino acid sequence: CASSLGGLLAGNTF. The full variable domain, with the rest looked up from reference TRBV7-9 and TRBJ1-2, is DTGVSQNPRHKITKRGQNVTFRCDPISEHNRLYWYRQTLGQGPEFLTYFQNEAQLEKSRLLSDRFSAERPKGSFSTLEIQRTEQGDSAMYLCASSLGGLLAGNTFGSGTRLTVV.

This clonotype was picked up a small number of times. This chain joins TRBV7-9 and TRBJ1-5; no definite D call. There are 12 residues in the CDR3. Looked up from germline, CDR1 is SEHNR and CDR2 is FQNEAQ (reference sequence). Between the trimmed V and J ends, which lost 6 bases and 6 bases, there was a span of 9 bases. DNA of the CDR3: TGTGCCAGCAGTTTAAGCGCTCAGCCCCAGCATTTT. As protein: CASSLSAQPQHF. The full variable domain, with the rest looked up from reference TRBV7-9 and TRBJ1-5, is DTGVSQNPRHKITKRGQNVTFRCDPISEHNRLYWYRQTLGQGPEFLTYFQNEAQLEKSRLLSDRFSAERPKGSFSTLEIQRTEQGDSAMYLCASSLSAQPQHFGDGTRLSIL.

V and J are TRBV7-6 and TRBJ2-3; the match to TRBD2 covers 7 bases. The CDR3 runs to 17 residues. Germline V gene lookup returns CDR1 SGHVS and CDR2 FNYEAQ. V lost 5 bases to trimming and J lost 5 bases; unmatched junction nucleotides: 16. CDR3: CASSLRRLAPEGDTQYF. In nucleotides, the CDR3 is TGTGCCAGCAGCCTTAGGAGACTAGCTCCCGAGGGAGATACGCAGTATTTT.

There are many counts of this clonotype. This chain joins TRBV5-6 and TRBJ2-7, with D tentatively TRBD1 or TRBD2 (7 bases each). The V end was cut by 7 bases, the J end by 3 bases, with 17 bases between. CDR1 and CDR2 from the germline V gene are SGHDT and YYEEEE. This CDR3 has 14 residues. The CDR3 loop reads CASGRQGGGYEQYF. The CDR3 nucleotides read TGTGCCAGCGGTCGACAGGGCGGGGGCTACGAGCAGTACTTC.

J is TRBJ1-2 and V is TRBV7-9; no firm D call. The CDR3 runs to 15 residues. V was clipped by 6 bases and J by 4 bases, with 18 bases between them. Germline values: CDR1 SEHNR, CDR2 FQNEAQ (reference sequence). CDR3 DNA: TGTGCCAGCAGTCCTCAGGAGCAGAGAAGCTATGGCTACACCTTC. It translates to CASSPQEQRSYGYTF.